This TCR beta chain appears in the sequencing data of a study of blood T cell repertoires in COVID-19. In the study's own analysis: Estimation of nucleated cell counts was performed using reference gene primer amplification. Generated by immunoSEQ multiplex PCR, the TCRdb table keeps only in-frame clones and is missing some. V, J and clone size reflect that table, while D and trimming were determined from the DNA. Of about 36,000 clones listed, roughly 88% are singletons. Germline V lookup: CDR1 SGDLS, CDR2 YYNGEE. J lost 3 bases, V lost 3 bases, and 4 bases had no gene match. CDR3 size: 14 residues. This chain uses TRBV9 with TRBJ2-7; 9 positions match TRBD1. The sequence was collected from a human donor in a cohort sampled during active COVID-19. The sample taken for sequencing was peripheral blood. For the CDR3, the DNA is TGTGCCAGCAGCGCCGGGACAGGGTTCTACGAGCAGTACTTC. It specifies CASSAGTGFYEQYF.